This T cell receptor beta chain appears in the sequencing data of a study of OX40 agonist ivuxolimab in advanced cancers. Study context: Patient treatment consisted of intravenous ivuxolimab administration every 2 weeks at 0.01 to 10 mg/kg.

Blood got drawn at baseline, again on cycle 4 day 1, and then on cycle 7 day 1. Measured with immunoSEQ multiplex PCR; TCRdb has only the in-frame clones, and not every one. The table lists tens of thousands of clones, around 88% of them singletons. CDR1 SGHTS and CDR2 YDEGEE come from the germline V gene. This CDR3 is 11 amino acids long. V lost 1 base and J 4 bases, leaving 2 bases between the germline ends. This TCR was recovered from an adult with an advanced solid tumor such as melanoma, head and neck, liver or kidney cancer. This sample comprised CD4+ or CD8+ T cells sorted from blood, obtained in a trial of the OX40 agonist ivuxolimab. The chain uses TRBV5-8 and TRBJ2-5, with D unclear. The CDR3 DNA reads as TGTGCCAGCAGCTTGTCAGAGACCCAGTACTTC. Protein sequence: CASSLSETQYF.